This entry describes one T cell receptor beta chain. The target antigen is unknown. The germline CDR1 and CDR2 sequences are ENHRY and SYGVKD. The CDR3 runs to 15 residues. Trimming left V 4 bases short and J 0 bases short, with 13 bases between. This record belongs to a study of cytomegalovirus exposure and HLA in healthy donors. Assay used: immunoSEQ multiplex PCR; TCRdb lists only in-frame clones, some missing. In the table there are approximately 120,000 clones, 88% of which are singletons. Donors were drawn from the 120-subject validation cohort, separate from the roughly 670-subject first cohort. Whole-study results and caveats: The authors confirmed in vitro that a few CMV-associated chains were specific for CMV antigens. Investigators reported 150 to 200 TCR beta chains as tied to cytomegalovirus.

This clonotype was sampled from a woman aged 18-29 years in good health and CMV-seronegative. Input material: PBMCs. The chain combines TRBV10-3 with TRBJ2-7; the D gene is possibly TRBD1 (6 bases). The CDR3 DNA reads as TGTGCCATCAGTGGAACCGGGACAAACTCCTACGAGCAGTACTTC. Its translation: CAISGTGTNSYEQYF.